This paragraph covers one T cell receptor (beta chain) sequence. The clone's antigen remains unknown. No much larger clonotype is one base removed from it; base qualities were not supplied. Library creation used the immunoSEQ multiplex PCR assay. For the multiplex PCR, a mixture combining 60 forward primers for TCR Vbeta segments and 13 reverse primers for TCR Jbeta segments was used. A multiplex PCR assay on genomic DNA amplified the CDR3 region of rearranged TCR beta genes. The Illumina HiSeq System was used to sequence the amplified TCR beta libraries as 87-base-pair reads. Per the source publication's procedure: In a later analysis, 77 million or so unique TCR beta chains were counted across the roughly 610 repertoires, and around 11 million of these chains were shared by at least two donors. Raw reads were error-corrected and collapsed into unique sequences by a nearest-neighbor algorithm in which closely related sequences were merged to remove PCR and sequencing errors. To assign V, D and J gene segments, CDR3 sequences were aligned to IMGT reference sequences. For a sequence to be retained, at least a six-nucleotide match to both a V gene segment and a J gene segment was required. Rearrangements were called productive when the CDR3 lacked stop codons and stayed in frame with V and J; all others were non-productive. Following IMGT convention, CDR3 was defined as the stretch from the second conserved V-encoded cysteine to the conserved J-encoded phenylalanine. Sequences without an unambiguous match to a single V gene segment were excluded from the earlier analysis of approximately 560 of the donors. An earlier analysis of some 610 of the donors called V segments functional above 56.7% productive rearrangements and segregating when the between-donor standard deviation exceeded 5%. A statistical classification framework was built for diagnosing cytomegalovirus status from the catalog of TCR beta chain sequences. A later analysis assigned V and J genes by comparing TCR nucleotide sequences with IMGT/GENE-DB human TR gene sequences. In a later analysis, CDR3 sequences and most-parsimonious VDJ recombination scenarios were assigned using the TCRdist pipeline. A later analysis defined each TCR beta chain by its CDR3 amino acid sequence plus V-gene family, and excluded reads lacking a unique V-gene family. To address suspected cross-contamination and a sequencing artifact, a later analysis removed around 600 highly shared, low-generation-probability nucleotide sequences. For each public chain, a later analysis derived a clonal expansion index from normalized ranks of inferred template counts within each repertoire. In a later analysis, generation probabilities were computed with a VDJ recombination model fitted to out-of-frame rearrangements, and the resulting probabilities were checked against IGoR. A later analysis scored TCR-TCR, TCR-HLA and TCR-CMV co-occurrence with hypergeometric tests, applying a repertoire-size bias correction to TCR pairs. A later analysis estimated false discovery rates by permuting HLA or CMV assignments 20 times. In a later analysis, co-occurring TCRs were grouped with DBSCAN, and TCRdist sequence similarity was added when clustering was performed within HLA-allele-positive subsets. Co-occurrence clustering excluded repertoires with fewer than 30,000 or more than 120,000 public chains, plus five with anomalous nucleotide sharing. TCRdb obtained this table from immuneACCESS and retained in-frame rearrangements with V and J assigned. These tables miss some clones; where compared with another copy, unresolved V genes account for less than half of the shortfall, and the remainder is unexplained. V, J and clone size are those of that table, while D and trimming were read from the DNA. This sample has about 98,000 clones in its table, and over 60% of those were observed once. Of the sample, 9.6% is held by the ten largest clones.

In total, roughly 670 healthy bone marrow donors made up the cohort. At the time of sampling, every cohort member was nominally healthy, though immune exposures that went unrecorded were likely present. The donor tested CMV seropositive, placing the donor among the approximately 290 seropositive members of the cohort. A peripheral blood sample was collected from each donor, and TCR beta sequencing was performed on peripheral blood mononuclear cells. Genomic DNA was extracted from the blood cell samples with the Qiagen DNeasy Blood Extraction Kit. The data originate from a study of cytomegalovirus exposure and HLA in healthy donors (dated by TCRdb to about 2017). In terms of the full investigation: An earlier analysis of some 600 of the donors reported approximately 280 Gb of sequence data and 117 million unique TCR beta sequences obtained from about 170 million T cells. Every repertoire in the discovery cohort had been generated on one and the same sequencing platform. An earlier analysis of around 580 of the donors used high-throughput TCR beta sequencing to judge whether each TCR beta V gene segment behaved as functional or pseudogenic. Besides the first cohort of around 670 subjects, a separate validation cohort made up of roughly 120 different subjects was used. Of the roughly 390 genotyped donors, around 81% fell in the genetic ancestry cluster associated with self-reported Caucasian donors. High-throughput TCR immunosequencing, statistical association of individual TCRs with disease status, and machine learning were combined to predict cytomegalovirus infection status. A later genetic analysis took genome-wide SNP genotypes for about three fifths of the roughly 670 donors and used that subset as a discovery cohort. An early release that covered around 590 HLA-typed donors contained approximately 300 gigabases of sequencing data and 80 million or so unique TCR sequences. About five DR-DQ haplotypes were treated as single units for association and clustering because of strong linkage in the cohort. Across 300 to 400 genotyped donors of the cohort, an average of 235,054 unique TCR beta nucleotide sequences per donor were sequenced, and roughly a sixth of those sequences were non-productive. The study used immunosequencing to profile the T cell repertoires of approximately 650 subjects and linked those repertoires to cytomegalovirus serostatus. A later analysis re-examined previously published TCR beta repertoires from roughly 650 donors and added high-resolution HLA genotyping to investigate patterns of TCR occurrence. Both class I and class II loci were covered by HLA typing, at four-digit resolution. In the later analysis, no new phenotypic data were used to find candidate immune exposures; instead, reliance was placed on TCR beta sequences and their occurrence across donors. Typing coverage varied by locus: 629-630 donors for A, B, C, DRB1 and DQB1; about 520 for DQA1; over 600 for DPA1; roughly 470 for DPB1. The study was designed to test whether signatures of past pathogen exposure could be identified by cataloging public T cell receptors. Donor age, sex, ethnicity and CMV serostatus were collected together with the repertoire data.

What the authors observed across the whole study: Linkage disequilibrium might explain the correlated functional status among segregating V segments, but an unknown experimental factor could not be ruled out. While some public TCRs were present in many individuals, most TCR sequences turned up only very rarely across donors. When HLA alleles, especially DR and DQ, strongly co-occurred, attributing TCR associations to individual alleles was difficult. A cluster of highly shared sequence variants was judged likely to be a technical artifact of the sequencing pipeline. In a later analysis, HLA-associated TCR beta chains were found to be more clonally expanded and to have lower generation probabilities than equally common non-associated chains. For the cohort, immune exposure information was limited to CMV serostatus. In vitro tests confirmed that a few of the cytomegalovirus-associated TCR beta chains recognize cytomegalovirus antigens. The classifier was reported to diagnose cytomegalovirus status with high specificity and sensitivity in both the original and validation cohorts. In a later analysis, some 18,000 TCR beta sequences were associated with specific HLA alleles at a false discovery rate of 0.05. In a later genetic analysis, fewer N-insertions in productive TCRs were reported among donors in an Asian-associated ancestry cluster than the roughly 710-donor mean. Sequencing depth was assumed to be roughly uniform across donors in the presence/absence analyses, though that assumption may not hold. In a later analysis, most CMV-associated TCR beta chains were found to appear HLA-restricted, with HLA associations seemingly driven largely by CMV exposure. An association between a missense DCLRE1C variant and V-gene and J-gene trimming of TCR beta chains was found in a later genetic analysis and replicated in an independent cohort. In the study, around 150 TCR beta chains were listed as associated with cytomegalovirus. In this cohort, only TCR beta chains were sequenced, and detectable features were limited by the absence of alpha or paired-chain data. A further reported finding was that TCR beta sequences accurately predicted the HLA-A and HLA-B alleles for most subjects in the first cohort. A later analysis reported that several top co-occurrence clusters appeared linked to parvovirus B19, influenza, CMV and Epstein-Barr virus. The authors suggested that the approach could potentially be generalized to other disease states and immunological phenotypes. According to a later analysis, TCR association rates differed among HLA loci, with DRB1 alleles showing the most associated TCRs and HLA-C alleles showing the fewest. The 87-base-pair reads could not distinguish some IMGT-functional V segments, including TRBV6-2 and TRBV6-3, so those segments were excluded. About 17 rarely observed V segments, including chromosome 9 orphons, were excluded from the earlier analysis of 550 to 700 of the donors because counts were too low. An earlier analysis of approximately 500 of the donors showed that most TCR beta V segments appeared in productive rearrangements either about 87% or about 30% of the time, which broadly matched IMGT annotations. HLA typing was unavailable for some donors at each locus, so association tests used only the typed subset.

Inclusive of the bounding cysteine and phenylalanine, the CDR3 is 15 residues long. Only the CDR3 portion is preserved as DNA: 45 bases, with reading frame beginning at the first base. According to the germline V gene (reference sequence), CDR1 reads SEHNR and CDR2 reads FQNEAQ. Compared with germline, V lacks 6 bases and J lacks 4 bases; bases without a gene match: 8. This receptor was obtained from a male donor in good health and CMV-seropositive. The chain was built from TRBV7-9 and TRBJ2-5, with 10 bases matching TRBD2. Sequencing was done on a sample of PBMCs. The sequenced DNA: TGTGCCAGCAGTCGACTAGCGGGTGTGGGAGAGACCCAGTACTTC. Its protein reads: CASSRLAGVGETQYF. Reference TRBV7-9 and TRBJ2-5 proteins supply the regions before and after the CDR3; the full variable domain is: DTGVSQNPRHKITKRGQNVTFRCDPISEHNRLYWYRQTLGQGPEFLTYFQNEAQLEKSRLLSDRFSAERPKGSFSTLEIQRTEQGDSAMYLCASSRLAGVGETQYFGPGTRLLVL.